This T cell receptor beta chain stems from a study of T cells after yellow fever vaccination. Study-level points and caveats: Reappearing after the booster were most of the clones from primary vaccination (around 96% CD4, 88% CD8).

In regard to this clonotype: The antigen is not known.

Unmatched junction bases numbered 8, after V lost 2 bases and J lost 1 base. Germline CDR1 SGHTA, CDR2 FQGNSA. The CDR3 spans 17 residues. Synthesis of TCR cDNA relied on 5'RACE template switching, which attached a universal primer site and UMIs. TCRdb called the 5' RACE reads again in MiXCR, with one record for every CDR3 protein. The table includes 450,000 to 600,000 distinct CDR3 sequences, roughly 13% detected once. The chain uses TRBV7-2 and TRBJ2-5; TRBD2 aligns across 9 bases. This sequence was found in a man aged 25 to 45 who received the YFV17D yellow fever vaccine. This sample comprised PBMCs, obtained on the day of the yellow fever booster vaccination. The CDR3 DNA reads as TGTGCCAGCAGCTTATCGGTAGCGGGAGTGATCCAAGAGACCCAGTACTTC. Its translation: CASSLSVAGVIQETQYF.